Included here is one T cell receptor beta chain sequence, with context. Its antigen remains undetermined. No base quality information exists; no much larger clone differs at one position. Whole blood was collected in K2EDTA tubes by collaborating institutions according to the institutions' own protocols. Collaborator samples were shipped for TCRbeta analysis as frozen whole blood, isolated PBMCs, or DNA extracted from either sample type. TCRbeta CDR3 regions were amplified from genomic DNA using the immunoSEQ Assay, a bias-controlled multiplex PCR. Under the source paper's analysis protocol: The number of nucleated cells in each sample was estimated from the amplification of reference gene primers within the assay. To quantify the absolute abundance of each unique TCRbeta CDR3 rearrangement, sequence reads were collapsed and filtered. Productive Simpson clonality was computed per sample as the square root of Simpson's diversity index over productive rearrangements. The source is immuneACCESS, and TCRdb retained only in-frame sequences with V and J called. Part of the clones is not carried over; for the studies checked, unresolved V genes explain less than half of this, and the remainder is unexplained. V and J calls and clone size are copied from that table; D and trimming were computed from the DNA. Recorded for this sample are 70,000 to 85,000 clones; 70% to 90% of them occurred a single time. Together, the top ten hold 2.5% to 3% of the sample.

From the cysteine through the phenylalanine, the CDR3 covers 15 amino acids. The sequence is cut down to CDR3 DNA, 45 bases in frame from base 1. From a lookup of the germline V gene, CDR1 and CDR2 are SGHRS and YFSETQ. V and J lose 0 bases and 2 bases, and a span of 11 bases separates them. This entry is derived from a study of blood T cell repertoires in COVID-19 (dated by TCRdb to 2018 to 2021). With regard to the full study: Samples covering the acute and convalescent phases of COVID-19 were provided by collaborators in the United States, Italy and Spain. The material from the prospective study consisted of cDNA or gDNA derived from T cells, B-cell-depleted T cells, or PBMCs. Subjects who had been exposed to COVID-19, were actively infected with it, or had recovered from it provided the deeply sampled blood TCRbeta repertoires that made up the dataset. The repertoires were released in a freely available public database meant as a resource for research on the immune response to SARS-CoV-2. The samples were drawn from two sources: the first 160 participants of the ongoing ImmuneRACE study, and 1,200 or so subjects contributed by 6 global collaborators. A de-identified subject ID, COVID-19 status, age in years and sex were almost always included in the sample metadata. Where available, HLA class I and class II types were taken from metadata supplied by the sample provider and were not determined by assay-based typing.

What the work shows at the level of the full study, not this receptor alone: The amount of clinical and demographic metadata varied by source and participant and was provided uncurated.

The receptor was derived from a man aged 65 to 85 with active or convalescent COVID-19. The sequence joins TRBV5-1 to TRBJ1-2; a tentative D match to TRBD1 spans 6 bases. The sequenced sample consisted of peripheral blood. In nucleotides, the sequence is TGCGCCAGCAGCTTGGATCCAGGGGTAAACTATGGCTACACCTTC. This codes for CASSLDPGVNYGYTF.